This is a list of T cell receptor beta chains from one sample in a study of T cells in Graves' hyperthyroidism and ophthalmopathy. TCRdb independently ran MiXCR on the multiplex PCR reads; one entry per CDR3 protein. The repertoire has approximately 740,000 distinct CDR3 sequences, roughly 15% of them found once; the top ten carry approximately 10%. Sequencing input: blood. These receptors were collected from a woman aged 18-29 years with Graves' hyperthyroidism. CDR3s include the opening cysteine and the closing phenylalanine or tryptophan.

CDR3 protein,J gene,V gene
CASSIDRRPLGNQPQHF,TRBJ1-5,TRBV19
CASSPRGLAGTYEQYF,TRBJ2-7,TRBV7-2
CASRSPGVNTEAFF,TRBJ1-1,TRBV5-4
CASSSPGWASGNNEQFF,TRBJ2-1,TRBV7-2
CASSEGRDEQFF,TRBJ2-1,TRBV6-1
CSVVGQGYNEQFF,TRBJ2-1,TRBV29-1
CASSPSGGFGGYTF,TRBJ1-2,TRBV11-2
CASSSRASGTYNEQFF,TRBJ2-1,TRBV7-3
CASSSRGGNTEAFF,TRBJ1-1,TRBV28
CASSSTVSGDTDTQYF,TRBJ2-3,TRBV7-9
CAIQGNTEAFF,TRBJ1-1,TRBV28
CAWSAPGTANQPQHF,TRBJ1-5,TRBV30
CASSLGYRGQAGNIIYF,TRBJ1-3,TRBV7-6
CASSIDPDRVGNTEAFF,TRBJ1-1,TRBV19
CASSYSASGSLGASEQFF,TRBJ2-1,TRBV6-5
CASSWTGNGELFF,TRBJ2-2,TRBV28
CATSDPDPRGYNEQFF,TRBJ2-1,TRBV24-1
CASSVEPGGREQYF,TRBJ2-7,TRBV9
CASSPGGVAGTETQYF,TRBJ2-5,TRBV11-3
CASSSRDSRVGSGANVLTF,TRBJ2-6,TRBV27
CASSQDMAGGNVLTF,TRBJ2-6,TRBV4-3
CASSAGGEAAYEQYF,TRBJ2-7,TRBV28
CSVAGGGNTIYF,TRBJ1-3,TRBV29-1
CASSPTGPMYQETQYF,TRBJ2-5,TRBV7-9
CASRAGTSRARYEQYF,TRBJ2-7,TRBV12-3/TRBV12-4
CASRIDRLALPYEQYF,TRBJ2-7,TRBV6-1
CASSLMVSTEAFF,TRBJ1-1,TRBV7-2
CASSHRDTLIGQLFF,TRBJ1-4,TRBV12-3/TRBV12-4
CSARGTGEGSYEQYF,TRBJ2-7,TRBV20-1
CASSYSLAGYTDTQYF,TRBJ2-3,TRBV6-2/TRBV6-3
CASSSTEGDTQYF,TRBJ2-3,TRBV12-3/TRBV12-4
CASSHGTPQNTEAFF,TRBJ1-1,TRBV4-1
CASSQVRFGTGGYEQYF,TRBJ2-7,TRBV3-1